Below, 32 T cell receptor beta chains from the same sample are listed, as sequenced in a study of a mutant IDH1 vaccine in newly diagnosed glioma. Indicated time point: baseline, week 1 (first vaccination visit). The treatment: pre-vaccination baseline after standard-of-care therapy. The method was immunoSEQ multiplex PCR; TCRdb's version includes in-frame clones alone and lacks a portion of them. In the table there are about 66,000 clones, 65% to 90% of which are singletons. The material was PBMCs, obtained from a glioma patient treated with radiotherapy, temozolomide or both. Every receptor here comes from a man aged 30-40 years with glioma.

This rearrangement joins TRBV7-6 to TRBJ2-3, with 10 bases matching TRBD2. Per germline, CDR1 SGHVS and CDR2 FNYEAQ. This CDR3 has 15 residues. Unmatched junction bases numbered 6, after V lost 5 bases and J lost 4 bases. The CDR3 region is CASSPSGGASDTQYF. The CDR3 DNA is TGTGCCAGCAGCCCAAGCGGGGGGGCATCAGATACGCAGTATTTT.

This chain links TRBV18 with TRBJ2-7; weak D call: TRBD2 (5 bases). CDR1 is KGHSH and CDR2 is LQKENI in the germline V gene. The CDR3 loop spans 14 amino acids. V was trimmed by 4 bases and J by 3 bases, leaving 13 bases between them. The CDR3 here is CASSLGGGSYEQYF. The CDR3 nucleotides are TGTGCCAGCTCACTTGGTGGAGGTAGCTACGAGCAGTACTTC.

V is TRBV18 and J is TRBJ2-1; D is undetermined. Per the germline V gene, CDR1 is KGHSH and CDR2 is LQKENI. With 3 bases removed from V and 7 bases from J, the gap between germline ends came to 16 bases. This CDR3 is built from 15 residues. The CDR3 region is CASSPYSGLGNEQFF. The DNA of the CDR3 is TGTGCCAGCTCACCTTATTCCGGCCTCGGAAATGAGCAGTTCTTC.

The J gene is TRBJ1-4, the V gene TRBV7-9; 7 bases line up with TRBD1. This CDR3 contains 15 residues. V shed 4 bases, J shed 2 bases, and the junction held 4 bases outside the gene matches. Germline CDR1 reads SEHNR; CDR2 reads FQNEAQ (reference sequence). In DNA form, the CDR3 reads TGTGCCAGCAGCTCCGAGGGGGCGACTAATGAAAAACTGTTTTTT. This sequence encodes CASSSEGATNEKLFF. Together with reference TRBV7-9 and TRBJ1-4, the CDR3 gives the full variable domain: DTGVSQNPRHKITKRGQNVTFRCDPISEHNRLYWYRQTLGQGPEFLTYFQNEAQLEKSRLLSDRFSAERPKGSFSTLEIQRTEQGDSAMYLCASSSEGATNEKLFFGSGTQLSVL.

J is TRBJ2-1 and V is TRBV6-1; 7 nucleotides agree with TRBD1. The germline V gene has CDR1 MNHNS and CDR2 SASEGT. This CDR3 has 14 amino acids. Trimming at V came to 4 bases and at J to 8 bases, leaving 8 bases not matched to a gene. CDR3 nucleotide sequence: TGTGCCAGCAGTGCACAGATGACAGGGTATGAGCAGTTCTTC. Its translation is CASSAQMTGYEQFF.

The chain carries TRBV28 and TRBJ2-5; maybe TRBD1 (5 bases). Germline V lookup: CDR1 MDHEN, CDR2 SYDVKM. With 5 bases removed from V and 0 bases from J, the gap between germline ends came to 7 bases. This CDR3 has 13 amino acids. The CDR3 sequence is CASSGANQETQYF. The CDR3 bases are TGTGCCAGCAGTGGGGCTAACCAAGAGACCCAGTACTTC.

The table lists this clone with a count of one. The V gene is TRBV13, the J gene TRBJ1-3; 8 positions match TRBD1. This CDR3 has 15 amino acids. Germline CDR1 PRHDT, CDR2 FYEKMQ (reference sequence). With 5 bases clipped from V and 4 bases from J, the junction kept 7 bases outside the gene matches. CDR3 coding DNA: TGTGCCAGCAGCCCCGGACAGGGAACGGGAAACACCATATATTTT. Protein sequence: CASSPGQGTGNTIYF.

The count of this clone is one. The chain is built from TRBV5-6 and TRBJ1-1, with D uncertain. Germline V gene data show CDR1 as SGHDT and CDR2 as YYEEEE. The CDR3 totals 14 residues. V was cut by 2 bases and J by 1 base, with 9 bases left in between. CDR3 amino acids: CASSFGSANTEAFF. For the CDR3, the DNA is TGTGCCAGCAGCTTTGGTTCAGCGAACACTGAAGCTTTCTTT.

This clone was seen only once. The chain employs TRBV6-6 and TRBJ2-5; 7 positions match TRBD2. This CDR3 is built from 15 residues. Germline CDR1 is MNHNY and CDR2 is SVGAGI (reference sequence). The V gene end was trimmed by 4 bases and the J gene end by 5 bases; junction bases not matched to a gene: 10. Here the CDR3 reads CASSSQGRGDETQYF. The DNA for the CDR3 is TGTGCCAGCAGTTCCCAGGGCCGGGGGGATGAGACCCAGTACTTC.

This clone was detected only a few times. The DNA is left out, because the CDR3 cannot be placed on it with certainty; the CDR3 is given as TCRdb lists it. The chain is built from TRBV28 and TRBJ1-1. 12 amino acids form the CDR3, both terminal residues included. Germline CDR1 MDHEN, CDR2 SYDVKM. The CDR3 loop is CASSTSSREAFF.

The CDR3 protein is CASSDRDANRQYF. CDR3 nucleotide sequence: TGTGCCAGCAGCGACCGGGACGCAAATAGACAGTACTTC. The gene calls are TRBV9 and TRBJ2-4; D may correspond to TRBD1 or TRBD2 (5 bases each). CDR3 length: 13 residues. V was pared by 3 bases and J by 13 bases, with 17 bases between. Germline V gene lookup returns CDR1 SGDLS and CDR2 YYNGEE.

V usage is TRBV18 and J usage is TRBJ1-5; D is undetermined. The V end lost 2 bases, the J end lost 7 bases, and 15 bases lay between the germline ends. The CDR3 has 15 residues. Germline loops: CDR1 KGHSH, CDR2 LQKENI. As DNA, the CDR3 is TGTGCCAGCTCACCAGGCCGCTGGCGGCCCCAGCCCCAGCATTTT. Protein product: CASSPGRWRPQPQHF.

This clone was detected only a few times. The V call is TRBV4-2, the J call TRBJ1-2; 9 bases line up with TRBD1. This CDR3 spans 17 amino acids. Germline V gene data show CDR1 as LGHNA and CDR2 as YNFKEQ. J was trimmed by 6 bases and V by 0 bases; bases with no gene match: 11. DNA of the CDR3: TGTGCCAGCAGCCAAGACGGATATTACCGGACAGGGGATGGCTACACCTTC. Translated: CASSQDGYYRTGDGYTF.

This rearrangement joins TRBV19 to TRBJ2-7; tentative D call: TRBD1 (6 bases). V lost 5 bases, J lost 0 bases, and 17 bases lay in between. The CDR3 length is 16 residues. Germline CDR1 is LNHDA and CDR2 is SQIVND (reference sequence). The CDR3 region is CASSSKGQRSSYEQYF. CDR3 in DNA: TGTGCCAGTAGTTCAAAAGGACAGAGGAGCTCCTACGAGCAGTACTTC.

A single count supports this clone. The genes are TRBV5-1 and TRBJ1-1; no reliable D call. The CDR3 extends over 13 amino acids. CDR1 SGHRS and CDR2 YFSETQ come from the germline V gene. The V end lost 6 bases, the J end lost 5 bases, and 14 bases lay between the germline ends. CDR3 sequence: CASNLDPQTEAFF. The CDR3 bases are TGCGCCAGCAATCTGGACCCCCAGACTGAAGCTTTCTTT.

V and J are TRBV5-4 and TRBJ1-6; D not resolved. V was cut by 4 bases and J by 3 bases, with 8 bases left in between. The CDR3 is 14 amino acids. The germline gives CDR1 SGHNT, CDR2 YYREEE (reference sequence). The CDR3 is CASSLQVYNSPLHF. Written as DNA, the CDR3 is TGTGCCAGCAGCCTACAAGTCTATAATTCACCCCTCCACTTT.

The rearrangement joins TRBV2 to TRBJ2-1; 7 bases fit TRBD1. After removal of 6 bases from V and 1 base from J, the junction contained 3 bases not matched to a gene. The CDR3 is 14 residues long. CDR1 and CDR2 (germline): SNHLY, FYNNEI. The CDR3 protein is CASSRDSSYNEQFF. The CDR3 coding sequence is TGTGCCAGCAGCCGGGACAGTTCCTACAATGAGCAGTTCTTC.

The rearrangement links TRBV15 to TRBJ1-5; 8 nucleotides match TRBD1. With 1 base clipped from V and 3 bases from J, the junction kept 2 bases outside the gene matches. The CDR3 length is 15 residues. Per the germline V gene, CDR1 is LNHNV and CDR2 is YYDKDF (reference sequence). The CDR3 loop is CATSRGTGNNQPQHF. DNA for the CDR3: TGTGCCACCAGCAGAGGGACAGGGAACAATCAGCCCCAGCATTTT.

Concerning this clone: One end of the junction does not line up with germline, which may come from a read error. The chain carries TRBV5-1 and TRBJ2-7; D perhaps matches TRBD2 (6 bases). This CDR3 comprises 12 residues. CDR1 SGHRS and CDR2 YFSETQ come from the germline V gene. CDR3 nucleotide sequence: TGCGCCAGCAGAGACGCGGACTACGAACAGTACTTC. Its translation is CASRDADYEQYF.

The chain recombines TRBV5-1 with TRBJ2-7, with TRBD2 matching 8 bases. J gave up 3 bases and V 4 bases, and 9 bases lay outside the gene matches. Germline V gives CDR1 SGHRS, CDR2 YFSETQ. There are 15 residues in the CDR3. The CDR3 reads CASSPDSGGGYEQYF. As DNA, the CDR3 is TGCGCCAGCAGCCCGGACAGCGGGGGAGGCTACGAGCAGTACTTC.

This sequence joins TRBV5-4 and TRBJ2-7, with 9 bases lining up with TRBD1. The CDR3 consists of 17 residues. Trimming at V came to 1 base and at J to 5 bases, leaving 13 bases not matched to a gene. The V gene's germline CDR1 is SGHNT and CDR2 YYREEE (reference sequence). The CDR3 sequence: CASSLIKTGQGPHEQYF. In nucleotides, the CDR3 is TGTGCCAGCAGCTTGATAAAGACGGGACAGGGCCCCCACGAGCAGTACTTC.

The V call is TRBV7-6, the J call TRBJ1-3; D remains ambiguous. V gave up 6 bases and J gave up 0 bases, with 9 bases separating them. This CDR3 has 14 amino acids. In germline, CDR1 is SGHVS, CDR2 FNYEAQ. Here the CDR3 DNA reads TGTGCCAGCAGATCCGATAACTCTGGAAACACCATATATTTT. Translating it yields CASRSDNSGNTIYF.

The V call is TRBV15, the J call TRBJ2-7; perhaps TRBD2 as D (6 bases). V lost 1 base and J 6 bases, leaving 16 bases between the germline ends. The CDR3 length is 15 residues. Germline-derived CDR1 and CDR2 are LNHNV and YYDKDF (reference sequence). This CDR3 is CATSRGGGSRGEQYF. CDR3 sequence (DNA): TGTGCCACCAGCAGAGGTGGGGGGTCTCGGGGCGAGCAGTACTTC.

The CDR3 loop reads CASSFPGTDTQYF. CDR3 bases: TGTGCCAGCAGCTTTCCGGGAACAGATACGCAGTATTTT. The chain recombines TRBV7-9 with TRBJ2-3, with TRBD2 as a possible D gene (5 bases). V dropped 3 bases and J dropped 3 bases, with 7 bases sitting between them. Germline CDR1 is SEHNR and CDR2 is FQNEAQ (reference sequence). The CDR3 runs 13 residues.

The chain links TRBV21-1 to TRBJ2-1; the table gives TRBD2 as D, unverified against the DNA. TRBV21-1 is listed as a pseudogene. This CDR3 is 17 amino acids long. CDR3 region: CASSKVPSAGGYNEQFF. The CDR3 nucleotides read TGTGCCAGCAGCAAAGTCCCCTCGGCGGGGGGTTACAATGAGCAGTTCTTC.

The V gene is TRBV11-2, the J gene TRBJ2-5, with TRBD2 identical over 8 bases. The germline CDR1 and CDR2 sequences are SGHAT and FQNNGV. The CDR3 spans 14 residues. V was clipped by 4 bases and J by 5 bases; unmatched bases: 6. The CDR3 sequence is CASSSGGVGETQYF. As DNA, the CDR3 is TGTGCCAGCAGCTCGGGGGGGGTCGGGGAGACCCAGTACTTC.

The rearrangement uses TRBV10-2 and TRBJ1-5; TRBD1 aligns across 9 bases. Germline values: CDR1 WSHSY, CDR2 SAAADI. This CDR3 comprises 15 residues. Trimming removed 6 bases from V and 3 bases from J; junction bases left unmatched: 6. The CDR3 region is CASRGTQGANQPQHF. Written as DNA, the CDR3 is TGCGCCAGCAGGGGAACACAGGGGGCCAATCAGCCCCAGCATTTT.

The chain carries TRBV29-1 and TRBJ2-7; D is ambiguous. CDR3 length: 9 residues. The germline V gene encodes CDR1 SQVTM and CDR2 ANQGSEA. Trimming pared 5 bases from V and 3 bases from J, leaving 2 bases between. The CDR3 reads CSVSYEQYF. CDR3 DNA: TGCAGCGTTAGCTACGAGCAGTACTTC.

This chain links TRBV27 with TRBJ1-1, with no clear D. The CDR3 runs to 13 residues. Trimming removed 7 bases from V and 0 bases from J, with 9 bases in between. Germline V gives CDR1 MNHEY, CDR2 SMNVEV (reference sequence). CDR3 nucleotides: TGTGCCAGCAAGGTTTATATGAACACTGAAGCTTTCTTT. Its translation is CASKVYMNTEAFF.

J is TRBJ2-7 and V is TRBV10-2; either TRBD1 or TRBD2 may fit D (6 bases each). The CDR3 covers 12 residues. Germline V gene sequence: CDR1 WSHSY, CDR2 SAAADI. Trimming took off 8 bases at V and 6 bases at J, with 14 bases between the two ends. The CDR3 DNA follows: TGCGCCAGCTGGGCAGGGGAGGTCGAGCAGTACTTC. It encodes CASWAGEVEQYF.

V and J are TRBV5-4 and TRBJ2-5; unclear D gene. The CDR3 length is 13 residues. Germline CDR1 SGHNT, CDR2 YYREEE (reference sequence). Trimming removed 3 bases from V and 2 bases from J, with 8 bases in between. CDR3 DNA sequence: TGTGCCAGCAGCTGGACGGCACAAGAGACCCAGTACTTC. It yields the protein CASSWTAQETQYF.

The rearrangement links TRBV6-6 to TRBJ1-1; possibly TRBD1 for D (5 bases). Germline CDR1 is MNHNY and CDR2 is SVGAGI (reference sequence). Trimming removed 6 bases at V and 6 bases at J, with 23 bases between. The CDR3 has 16 residues. The CDR3 nucleotides are TGTGCCAGCAGCCTCAGGGAACGGGAGGACGTTCCTGAAGCTTTCTTT. Translated: CASSLREREDVPEAFF.